Listed below are T cell receptor beta chains from one sample, sequenced in a study of T cells in Graves' hyperthyroidism and ophthalmopathy. Each CDR3 protein is one row after TCRdb ran MiXCR on the multiplex PCR reads. The sample includes fewer than 350,000 distinct CDR3 sequences, approximately 13% seen only once; the top ten take 7.9%. The sequencing input was blood. Receptors originate from a woman between 40 and 55 years old with Graves' hyperthyroidism. Each CDR3 is given with its conserved first and last residue. D genes are given only for firm matches. Rows give clone size only sometimes, using once, few, many, or a class for an expanded clone.

TRBJ2-1,many,TRBD2,TRBV14,TGTGCCAGCAGCCAGGAAGGCCGACTAGCGGGAGACGGCAATGAGCAGTTCTTC,CASSQEGRLAGDGNEQFF
TRBJ2-5,many,TRBD1,TRBV29-1,TGCAGCGTTGGACAGGGCGGAGAGACCCAGTACTTC,CSVGQGGETQYF
TRBJ1-2,NA,NA,TRBV4-2,TGTGCCAGCAGCCAAGACACGACCCCTCCCGGCTACACCTTC,CASSQDTTPPGYTF
TRBJ2-1,NA,TRBD2,TRBV24-1,TGTGCCACCAGTGACACCGGGACTAGCGGGAGGTCCTGGGAGCAGTTCTTC,CATSDTGTSGRSWEQFF
TRBJ2-3,many,TRBD2,TRBV15,TGTGCCACCAGCAGAGTGGGGGGGGAAGACACAGATACGCAGTATTTT,CATSRVGGEDTDTQYF
TRBJ2-1,many,TRBD2,TRBV20-1,TGCAGTGCTAGAGAGGCGACTAGCGGGTGGAATGAGCAGTTCTTC,CSAREATSGWNEQFF
TRBJ1-5,many,NA,TRBV2,TGTGCCAGCAGTGAACTCTCGGGGGGCAATCAGCCCCAGCATTTT,CASSELSGGNQPQHF
TRBJ2-3,many,NA,TRBV6-1,TGTGCCAGCAGTGAGAGAGCGGTACCCACAGATACGCAGTATTTT,CASSERAVPTDTQYF
TRBJ2-4,NA,NA,TRBV6-1,TGTGCCAGCAGTCAACCCCCCGGAGGCATTCAGTACTTC,CASSQPPGGIQYF
TRBJ1-1,few,NA,TRBV12-5,TGTGCTAGTAACAGGGACGGAACTGAAGCTTTCTTT,CASNRDGTEAFF
TRBJ1-1,few,TRBD1,TRBV5-1,TGCGCCAGCAGCTTAACAGACAGGGGGTGGACTGAAGCTTTCTTT,CASSLTDRGWTEAFF
TRBJ1-1,many,TRBD1,TRBV12-3/TRBV12-4,TGTGCCAGCATCGACAGGGGGCTTGACACTGAAGCTTTCTTT,CASIDRGLDTEAFF
TRBJ2-2,few,TRBD1,TRBV5-4,TGTGCCAGCAGCTTCGACAGGGGAGTCACCGGGGAGCTGTTTTTT,CASSFDRGVTGELFF
TRBJ1-2,many,NA,TRBV28,TGTGCCAGCAGTTTATATCGGGGGGGCTCGGAGGGAGGCTACACCTTC,CASSLYRGGSEGGYTF
TRBJ2-1,many,TRBD2,TRBV7-8,TGTGCCAGCAGCTTCGGACTAGCGGGAGCTAGGAATGAGCAGTTCTTC,CASSFGLAGARNEQFF
TRBJ1-1,many,NA,TRBV11-2,TGTGCCAGCTTCGACTTGAACACTGAAGCTTTCTTT,CASFDLNTEAFF
TRBJ1-5,many,NA,TRBV28,TGTGCCAGCAATACTGTGCAGCAGCCCCAGCATTTT,CASNTVQQPQHF
TRBJ2-7,many,NA,TRBV6-1,TGTGCCAGCAGCCCAGTTGACAGTCTCTCCTACGAGCAGTACTTC,CASSPVDSLSYEQYF
TRBJ2-2,many,NA,TRBV2,TGTGCCAGCAGTGACGCGCGGGTCACCGGGGAGCTGTTTTTT,CASSDARVTGELFF
TRBJ2-3,NA,NA,TRBV7-9,TGTGCCAGCATCTCGGGGTTGGCAGATACGCAGTATTTT,CASISGLADTQYF
TRBJ2-7,many,NA,TRBV13,TGTGCCAGCAGCTTAATGGGGATAGCCCATGACGAGCAGTACTTC,CASSLMGIAHDEQYF
TRBJ1-1,many,NA,TRBV18,TGTGCCAGCTCACCAGGGATCAACACTGAAGCTTTCTTT,CASSPGINTEAFF
TRBJ1-5,many,NA,TRBV2,TGTGCCAGCAGTCCCCCCTCGGGCCAGGGGAATCAGCCCCAGCATTTT,CASSPPSGQGNQPQHF
TRBJ1-4,few,NA,TRBV25-1,TGTGCCAGCAGTGACGGCGGTAATGAAAAACTGTTTTTT,CASSDGGNEKLFF
TRBJ2-5,many,NA,TRBV29-1,TGCAGCGGACGAGGGGACCAAAGGTGGGAGACCCAGTACTTC,CSGRGDQRWETQYF
TRBJ1-1,many,TRBD1,TRBV24-1,TGTGCCACCAGTGACCCGGACAGGGCTGGTGAAGCTTTCTTT,CATSDPDRAGEAFF
TRBJ2-2,many,NA,TRBV7-8,TGTGCCAGCAGCTTCAGTTTCACCGGGGAGCTGTTTTTT,CASSFSFTGELFF
TRBJ2-1,NA,TRBD1,TRBV29-1,TGCAGCGTGGTACCGGGACAGGGGGCGGGTGAGCAGTTCTTC,CSVVPGQGAGEQFF
TRBJ2-3,many,TRBD2,TRBV9,TGTGCCAGCAGCGTTGGATTAGGGAGGGTGATATTAGGCACAGATACGCAGTATTTT,CASSVGLGRVILGTDTQYF
TRBJ2-5,few,NA,TRBV7-2,TGTGCCAGCAGCCCAGCGGGTCGTGGGGAGACCCAGTACTTC,CASSPAGRGETQYF
TRBJ1-1,NA,TRBD1,TRBV20-1,TGCAGTGCTAGGGACAGGGGCTCCGTGAACACTGAAGCTTTCTTT,CSARDRGSVNTEAFF
TRBJ1-1,many,NA,TRBV5-6,TGTGCCAGCAGCCGGATTGAATCAGAAGCTTTCTTT,CASSRIESEAFF
TRBJ2-3,many,NA,TRBV5-1,TGCGCCAGCAGCTTGGGGACCGTACCGGGAACAGATACGCAGTATTTT,CASSLGTVPGTDTQYF
TRBJ2-1,few,TRBD2,TRBV18,TGTGCCAGCTCACCCCCTAGCGGCTACAATGAGCAGTTCTTC,CASSPPSGYNEQFF
TRBJ1-1,many,TRBD1,TRBV27,TGTGCCAGCAGGGGAGGACAGGGTAACACTGAAGCTTTCTTT,CASRGGQGNTEAFF
TRBJ2-7,many,TRBD2,TRBV10-3,TGTGCCATCAGTCCGGGACTAGCGGGAGCCTACGAGCAGTACTTC,CAISPGLAGAYEQYF
TRBJ2-7,many,TRBD2,TRBV5-1,TGCGCCAGCAGCAGTGAGGGACTAGCGGGAGGAGAGCAGTACTTC,CASSSEGLAGGEQYF
TRBJ2-3,many,NA,TRBV12-3/TRBV12-4,TGTGCCAGCAACAACCCGGGCCACCCTGGGGATACGCAGTATTTT,CASNNPGHPGDTQYF
TRBJ2-3,NA,NA,TRBV19,TGTGCCAGTAGTATAGAGTCGGGAGATATACAAGATACGCAGTATTTT,CASSIESGDIQDTQYF
TRBJ2-7,many,NA,TRBV7-2,TGTGCCAGCAGCCTTCTCGAGGGAGTCATCGAGCAGTACTTC,CASSLLEGVIEQYF
TRBJ2-1,many,TRBD2,TRBV7-9,TGTGCCAGCAGCTTGGCTCCGGGACTAGCGGTCTTTGAGCAGTTCTTC,CASSLAPGLAVFEQFF
TRBJ2-7,NA,NA,TRBV27,TGTGCCGGCGGGAAGCGGTCCTCCTACGAGCAGTACTTC,CAGGKRSSYEQYF
TRBJ2-7,many,NA,TRBV20-1,TGCAGTGCTAGAGATTCTCAGGGAGCGGGTAACGAGCAGTACTTC,CSARDSQGAGNEQYF
TRBJ2-4,many,TRBD2,TRBV11-2,TGTGCCAGCAGCTTAGGGGGGGGAAACATTCAGTACTTC,CASSLGGGNIQYF
TRBJ2-7,few,TRBD2,TRBV12-3/TRBV12-4,TGTGCCAGCAGAGGACTAGCGGGAGAAAAGCAGTACTTC,CASRGLAGEKQYF
TRBJ2-7,many,NA,TRBV6-1,TGTGCCAGCAGTTCAGGGATCTACTACGAGCAGTACTTC,CASSSGIYYEQYF
TRBJ2-1,many,TRBD2,TRBV13,TGTGCCAGCAGCTTAGACGGAGCGGGAGGGCCCTTTAATGAGCAGTTCTTC,CASSLDGAGGPFNEQFF
TRBJ2-3,many,TRBD2,TRBV6-1,TGTGCCAGCAGTAGGGGGACTAGCGGCACAGATACGCAGTATTTT,CASSRGTSGTDTQYF
TRBJ1-4,many,NA,TRBV20-1,TGCAGTGCTAGAGGTGACAGTGGGAATGAAAAACTGTTTTTT,CSARGDSGNEKLFF
TRBJ1-2,NA,TRBD1,TRBV12-3/TRBV12-4,TGTGCCAGCAGTTCGGGACAGGGGTTGGACTATGGCTACACCTTC,CASSSGQGLDYGYTF
TRBJ1-2,NA,NA,TRBV2,TGTGCCAGCATTGCGACTAGCGGGAGGGGCTATGGCTACACCTTC,CASIATSGRGYGYTF